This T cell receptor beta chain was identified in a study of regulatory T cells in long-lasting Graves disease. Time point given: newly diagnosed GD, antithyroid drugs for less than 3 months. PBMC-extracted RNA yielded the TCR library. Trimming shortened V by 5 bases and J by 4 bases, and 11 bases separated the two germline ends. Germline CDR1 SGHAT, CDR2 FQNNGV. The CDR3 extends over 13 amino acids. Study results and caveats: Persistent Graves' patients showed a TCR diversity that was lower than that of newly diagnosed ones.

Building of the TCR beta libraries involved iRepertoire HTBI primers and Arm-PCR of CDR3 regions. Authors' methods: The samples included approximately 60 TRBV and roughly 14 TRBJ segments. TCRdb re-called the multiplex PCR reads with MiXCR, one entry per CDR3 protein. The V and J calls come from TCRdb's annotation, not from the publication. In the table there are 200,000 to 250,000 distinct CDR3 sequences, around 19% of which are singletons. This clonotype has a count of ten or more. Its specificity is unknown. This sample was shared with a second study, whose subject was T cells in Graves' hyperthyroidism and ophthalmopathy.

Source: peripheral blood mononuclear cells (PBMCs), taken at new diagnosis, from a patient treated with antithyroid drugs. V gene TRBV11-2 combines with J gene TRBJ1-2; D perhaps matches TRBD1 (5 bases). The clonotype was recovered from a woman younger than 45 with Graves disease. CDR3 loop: CASSPDQGYGYTF. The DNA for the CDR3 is TGTGCCAGCAGCCCCGACCAGGGCTATGGCTACACCTTC.